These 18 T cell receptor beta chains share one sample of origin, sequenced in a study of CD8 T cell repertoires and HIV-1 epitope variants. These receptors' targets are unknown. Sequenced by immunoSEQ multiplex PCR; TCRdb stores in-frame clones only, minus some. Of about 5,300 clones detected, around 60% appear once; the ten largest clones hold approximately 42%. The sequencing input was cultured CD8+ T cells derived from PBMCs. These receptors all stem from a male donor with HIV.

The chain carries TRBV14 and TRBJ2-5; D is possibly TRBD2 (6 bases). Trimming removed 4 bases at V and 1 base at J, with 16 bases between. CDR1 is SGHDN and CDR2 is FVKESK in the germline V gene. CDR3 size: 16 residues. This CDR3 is CASSLSRDFLQETQYF. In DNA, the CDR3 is TGTGCCAGCAGCCTTAGCCGGGACTTCCTCCAAGAGACCCAGTACTTC.

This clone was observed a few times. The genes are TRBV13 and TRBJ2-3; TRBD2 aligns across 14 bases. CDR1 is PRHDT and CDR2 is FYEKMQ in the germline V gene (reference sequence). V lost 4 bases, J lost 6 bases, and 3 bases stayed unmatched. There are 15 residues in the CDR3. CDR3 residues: CASSSRTSGRDTQYF. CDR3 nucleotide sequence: TGTGCCAGCAGCTCCCGGACTAGCGGGAGGGATACGCAGTATTTT. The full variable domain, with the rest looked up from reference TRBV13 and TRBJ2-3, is AAGVIQSPRHLIKEKRETATLKCYPIPRHDTVYWYQQGPGQDPQFLISFYEKMQSDKGSIPDRFSAQQFSDYHSELNMSSLELGDSALYFCASSSRTSGRDTQYFGPGTRLTVL.

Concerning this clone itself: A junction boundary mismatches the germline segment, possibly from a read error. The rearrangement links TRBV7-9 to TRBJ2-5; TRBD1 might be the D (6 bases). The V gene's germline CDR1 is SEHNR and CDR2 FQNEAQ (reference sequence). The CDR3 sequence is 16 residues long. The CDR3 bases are TGTGCCAGCAGTTTAGGATACGGACAGCACCAAGAGACCCAGTACTTC. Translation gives CASSLGYGQHQETQYF.

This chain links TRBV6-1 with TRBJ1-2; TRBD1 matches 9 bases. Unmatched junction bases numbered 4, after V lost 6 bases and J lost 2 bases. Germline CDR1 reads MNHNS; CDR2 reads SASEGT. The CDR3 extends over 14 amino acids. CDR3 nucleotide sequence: TGTGCCAGCAGGGGGACAGGGCCAAACTATGGCTACACCTTC. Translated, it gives CASRGTGPNYGYTF.

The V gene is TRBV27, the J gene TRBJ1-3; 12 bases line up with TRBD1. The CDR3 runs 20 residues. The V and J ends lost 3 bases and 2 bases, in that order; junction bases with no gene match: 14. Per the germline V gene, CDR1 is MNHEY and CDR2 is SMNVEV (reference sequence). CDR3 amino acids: CASSLYRDRGLGGAGNTIYF. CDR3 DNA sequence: TGTGCCAGCAGTTTGTACCGGGACAGGGGGCTGGGGGGGGCTGGAAACACCATATATTTT.

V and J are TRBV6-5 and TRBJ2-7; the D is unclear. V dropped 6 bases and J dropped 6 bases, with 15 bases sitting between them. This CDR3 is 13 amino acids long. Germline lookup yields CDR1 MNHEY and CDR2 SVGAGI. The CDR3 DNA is TGTGCCAGCAGCGACGCAGCCACGGCCGAGCAGTACTTC. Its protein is CASSDAATAEQYF.

CDR3 amino acids: CASSQDGDKLFF. The DNA of the CDR3 is TGCGCCAGCAGCCAAGATGGAGACAAACTGTTTTTT. The V gene is TRBV4-3, the J gene TRBJ1-4; D is unresolved. There are 12 residues in the CDR3. The V end was cut by 0 bases, the J end by 11 bases, with 7 bases between. Looked up from germline, CDR1 is LGHNA and CDR2 is YSLEER.

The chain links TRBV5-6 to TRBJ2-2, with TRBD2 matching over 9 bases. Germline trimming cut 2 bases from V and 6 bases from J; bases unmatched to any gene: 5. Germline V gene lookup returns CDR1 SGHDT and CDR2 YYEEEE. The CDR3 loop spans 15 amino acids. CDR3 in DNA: TGTGCCAGCAGCTTAGAACTAGCGGGCGCCGGGGAGCTGTTTTTT. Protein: CASSLELAGAGELFF.

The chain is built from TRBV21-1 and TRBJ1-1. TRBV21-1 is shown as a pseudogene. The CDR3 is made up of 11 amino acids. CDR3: CASSERTEAFF. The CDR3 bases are TGTGCCAGCAGCGAAAGGACTGAAGCTTTCTTT.

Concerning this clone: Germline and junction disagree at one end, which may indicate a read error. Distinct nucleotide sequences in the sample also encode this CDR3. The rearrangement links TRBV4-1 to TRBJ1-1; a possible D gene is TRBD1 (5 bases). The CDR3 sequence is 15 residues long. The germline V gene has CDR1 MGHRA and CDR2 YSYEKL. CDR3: CASSQAAGSVTEAFF. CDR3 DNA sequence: TGCGCCAGCAGCCAAGCGGCAGGGTCGGTCACTGAAGCCTTCTTT.

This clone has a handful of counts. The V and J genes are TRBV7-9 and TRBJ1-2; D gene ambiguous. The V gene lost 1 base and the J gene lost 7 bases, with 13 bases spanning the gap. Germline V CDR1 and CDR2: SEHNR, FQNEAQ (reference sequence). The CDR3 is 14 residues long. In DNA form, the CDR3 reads TGTGCCAGCAGCTTAGGAGAGACGCCGGTTGGCTACACCTTC. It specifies CASSLGETPVGYTF.

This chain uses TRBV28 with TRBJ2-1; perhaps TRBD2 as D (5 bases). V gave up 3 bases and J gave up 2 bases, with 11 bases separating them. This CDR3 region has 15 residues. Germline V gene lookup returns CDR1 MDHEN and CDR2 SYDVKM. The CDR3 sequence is CASSFEVRAYNEQFF. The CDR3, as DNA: TGTGCCAGCAGTTTTGAGGTGAGGGCCTACAATGAGCAGTTCTTC.

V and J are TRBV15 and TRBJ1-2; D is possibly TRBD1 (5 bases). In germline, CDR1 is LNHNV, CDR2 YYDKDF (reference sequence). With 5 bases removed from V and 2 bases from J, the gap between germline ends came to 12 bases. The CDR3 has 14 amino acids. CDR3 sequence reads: CATSHWRQNYGYTF. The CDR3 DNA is TGTGCCACCAGCCACTGGCGACAGAACTATGGCTACACCTTC.

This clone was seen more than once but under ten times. DNA of the CDR3: TGTGCCAGCAGCTTAGTCAGGGGGATTTTAAATGAGCAGTTCTTC. Encoded protein: CASSLVRGILNEQFF. The chain is built from TRBV11-2 and TRBJ2-1; 7 nucleotides agree with TRBD1. CDR3 size: 15 residues. The junction had 7 bases not matched to a gene; V was cut back by 1 base and J by 7 bases. Germline loops: CDR1 SGHAT, CDR2 FQNNGV.

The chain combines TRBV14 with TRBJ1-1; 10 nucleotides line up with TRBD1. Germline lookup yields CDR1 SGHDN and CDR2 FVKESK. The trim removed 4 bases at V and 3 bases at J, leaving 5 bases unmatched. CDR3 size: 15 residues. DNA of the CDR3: TGTGCCAGCAGCCTAACGACAGGGGGCCACACTGAAGCTTTCTTT. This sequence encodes CASSLTTGGHTEAFF.

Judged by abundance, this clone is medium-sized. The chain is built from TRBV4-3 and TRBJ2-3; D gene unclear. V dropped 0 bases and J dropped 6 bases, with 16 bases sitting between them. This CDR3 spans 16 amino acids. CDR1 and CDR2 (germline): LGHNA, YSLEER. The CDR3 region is CASSQDRPSRADTQYF. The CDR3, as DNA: TGCGCCAGCAGCCAAGACCGGCCCAGTAGGGCGGATACGCAGTATTTT.

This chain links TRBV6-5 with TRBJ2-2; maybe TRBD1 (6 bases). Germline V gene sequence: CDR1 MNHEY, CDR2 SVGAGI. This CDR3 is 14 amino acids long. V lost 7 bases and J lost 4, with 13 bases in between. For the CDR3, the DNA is TGTGCCAGCACGCGGGTCAGGGGCACCGGGGAGCTGTTTTTT. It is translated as CASTRVRGTGELFF.

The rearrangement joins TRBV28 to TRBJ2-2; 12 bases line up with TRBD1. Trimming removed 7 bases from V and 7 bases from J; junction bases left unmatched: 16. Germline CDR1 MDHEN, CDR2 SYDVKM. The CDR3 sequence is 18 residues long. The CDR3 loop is CASNSPGQGAGRGGELFF. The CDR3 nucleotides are TGTGCCAGCAACTCCCCGGGACAGGGGGCCGGACGAGGCGGGGAGCTGTTTTTT. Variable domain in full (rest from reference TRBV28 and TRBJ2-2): DVKVTQSSRYLVKRTGEKVFLECVQDMDHENMFWYRQDPGLGLRLIYFSYDVKMKEKGDIPEGYSVSREKKERFSLILESASTNQTSMYLCASNSPGQGAGRGGELFFGEGSRLTVL.